A single sample is the source of the 3 T cell receptor beta chains below, sequenced in a study of human T cells and chemical hapten exposure. Specified time point: pre-sensitization, week 0. As for treatment: therapeutic diphenylcyclopropenone sensitization with weekly scalp DPC. TCRdb redid the calling of the RACE reads with MiXCR, one entry per CDR3 protein. The sample holds 300,000 to 450,000 distinct CDR3 sequences, 4.5% to 5.5% seen once. The starting material was whole blood, obtained in connection with sensitization to the hapten diphenylcyclopropenone (DPC). These receptors were obtained from a woman in her forties or fifties with alopecia areata. Some clones in this sample may be carry-over from other donors' samples.

There are many counts of this clonotype. V and J are TRBV7-8 and TRBJ1-1; a weak D match, TRBD1 (6 bases). V was cut by 2 bases and J by 7 bases, with 11 bases left in between. Germline CDR1 and CDR2: SGHVS and FQNEAQ. This CDR3 has 13 residues. This chain's CDR3 is CASSLSRGNEAFF. CDR3 bases: TGTGCCAGCAGCTTAAGCAGGGGAAATGAAGCTTTCTTT.

This clonotype was seen only a few times. The chain carries TRBV5-1 and TRBJ2-1; 8 nucleotides align to TRBD2. The germline V gene has CDR1 SGHRS and CDR2 YFSETQ. The ends lost 0 bases at V and 9 bases at J; junction bases unmatched: 8. The CDR3 is made up of 15 amino acids. This chain's CDR3 is CASSLGRGAPSEQFF. As DNA, the CDR3 is TGCGCCAGCAGCTTGGGGCGGGGGGCCCCGAGTGAGCAGTTCTTC.

This clonotype has a count of ten or more. The rearrangement links TRBV28 to TRBJ1-2, with D maybe TRBD1 (6 bases). From germline, CDR1 is MDHEN and CDR2 SYDVKM. This CDR3 is 18 amino acids long. V dropped 1 base and J dropped 2 bases, with 20 bases sitting between them. CDR3 residues: CASSLFYLGRGQNYGYTF. The CDR3 DNA follows: TGTGCCAGCAGTTTATTTTATCTGGGCAGGGGCCAGAACTATGGCTACACCTTC.